These T cell receptor beta chains were read from a single sample in a study of shared clonotypes between healthy human individuals. Clones were read by immunoSEQ multiplex PCR, and TCRdb kept only the in-frame ones, dropping some. Found here are roughly 530,000 clones, almost 97% of them singletons; the top ten hold about 0.064%. The sample was naive CD4+ T cells sorted from blood. All receptors come from a woman aged 30 to 39 in good health. Both conserved end residues are part of each CDR3. Fields, in order: D gene, J gene, CDR3 length, clone size, V gene, CDR3 protein, CDR3 DNA. A D gene is named only where the DNA matches it firmly. Clone size is not always given. Where it is, it says once, few, many or a class for expanded clones.

d_gene: TRBD1
j_gene: TRBJ1-5
len: 16
abundance: NA
v_gene: TRBV28
CDR3aa: CASSYVRGSRNQPQHF
CDR3nt: TGTGCCAGCAGTTACGTCAGGGGGAGCCGCAATCAGCCCCAGCATTTT

d_gene: TRBD2
j_gene: TRBJ2-7
len: 11
abundance: NA
v_gene: TRBV7-6
CDR3aa: CATRGGFEQYF
CDR3nt: TGTGCCACCCGGGGAGGGTTCGAGCAGTACTTC

d_gene: NA
j_gene: TRBJ2-1
len: 14
abundance: once
v_gene: TRBV10-1
CDR3aa: CASSESPDSNEQFF
CDR3nt: TGCGCCAGCAGTGAGTCCCCGGACAGCAATGAGCAGTTCTTC

d_gene: TRBD2
j_gene: TRBJ2-7
len: 14
abundance: NA
v_gene: TRBV2
CDR3aa: CASRGLAGLYEQYF
CDR3nt: TGTGCCAGCAGGGGACTAGCGGGACTATACGAGCAGTACTTC

d_gene: TRBD1
j_gene: TRBJ1-1
len: 14
abundance: NA
v_gene: TRBV19
CDR3aa: CASSRRQGGTEAFF
CDR3nt: TGTGCCAGTAGTCGACGACAGGGAGGCACTGAAGCTTTCTTT

d_gene: NA
j_gene: TRBJ1-1
len: 11
abundance: few
v_gene: TRBV7-9
CDR3aa: CASSPMTEAFF
CDR3nt: TGTGCCAGCAGCCCAATGACTGAAGCTTTCTTT

d_gene: NA
j_gene: TRBJ1-3
len: 14
abundance: NA
v_gene: TRBV19
CDR3aa: CASSPPGSGNTIYF
CDR3nt: TGTGCCAGTAGCCCACCGGGCTCTGGAAACACCATATATTTT

d_gene: NA
j_gene: TRBJ1-6
len: 13
abundance: NA
v_gene: TRBV9
CDR3aa: CASSARSNSPLHF
CDR3nt: TGTGCCAGCAGCGCCCGGTCGAATTCACCCCTCCACTTT

d_gene: TRBD2
j_gene: TRBJ2-5
len: 17
abundance: NA
v_gene: TRBV5-4
CDR3aa: CASSLGSSGRAKVQQYF
CDR3nt: TGTGCCAGCAGCTTGGGGTCCAGCGGGAGGGCCAAGGTGCAGCAGTACTTC

d_gene: TRBD2
j_gene: TRBJ2-5
len: 14
abundance: NA
v_gene: TRBV29-1
CDR3aa: CSVELAAYQETQYF
CDR3nt: TGCAGCGTTGAACTAGCGGCGTACCAAGAGACCCAGTACTTC

d_gene: NA
j_gene: TRBJ2-6
len: 14
abundance: few
v_gene: TRBV19
CDR3aa: CASSISRGANVLTF
CDR3nt: TGTGCCAGTAGTATTAGCCGGGGGGCCAACGTCCTGACTTTC

d_gene: NA
j_gene: TRBJ1-4
len: 14
abundance: once
v_gene: TRBV5-5
CDR3aa: CASSFGGGEEKLFF
CDR3nt: TGTGCCAGCAGCTTTGGAGGGGGTGAGGAAAAACTGTTTTTT

d_gene: TRBD2
j_gene: TRBJ2-2
len: 15
abundance: once
v_gene: TRBV6-1
CDR3aa: CASREIGLAAGELFF
CDR3nt: TGTGCCAGCAGGGAAATTGGACTAGCCGCCGGGGAGCTGTTTTTT

d_gene: TRBD2
j_gene: TRBJ2-7
len: 15
abundance: NA
v_gene: TRBV6-5
CDR3aa: CASRVGLATTYEQYF
CDR3nt: TGTGCCAGCAGGGTCGGACTAGCGACTACCTACGAGCAGTACTTC

d_gene: NA
j_gene: TRBJ2-7
len: 14
abundance: NA
v_gene: TRBV5-4
CDR3aa: CASSLGDGFIEQYF
CDR3nt: TGTGCCAGCAGCTTGGGGGACGGCTTTATCGAGCAGTACTTC